A selection of T cell receptor beta chains follows, all from one sample in a study of cytomegalovirus exposure and HLA in healthy donors. The protocol was immunoSEQ multiplex PCR, while the TCRdb copy is restricted to in-frame clones and leaves out a portion. The table records roughly 120,000 clones, just over 75% of them present only once. The sequencing input was PBMCs. These receptors were obtained from a man aged 25 to 40 in good health and CMV-seropositive. Each CDR3 is given with its conserved first and last residue. A D gene is named only where the DNA matches it firmly. Only some rows state a clone size, as once, few, many or a class for expanded clones.

length,V,size,D,J,CDR3,DNA
15,TRBV7-2,.,TRBD2,TRBJ2-1,CASSGPGLAGLRKFF,TGTGCCAGCAGCGGACCGGGACTAGCGGGGTTGAGGAAGTTCTTC
14,TRBV19,.,.,TRBJ1-6,CASSIGGDNSPLHF,TGTGCCAGTAGTATTGGGGGGGATAATTCACCCCTCCACTTT
12,TRBV27,.,.,TRBJ2-1,CASTGTYNEQFF,TGTGCCAGCACCGGGACCTACAATGAGCAGTTCTTC
12,TRBV7-9,.,.,TRBJ1-2,CASSQGNYGYTF,TGTGCCAGCAGCCAGGGGAACTATGGCTACACCTTC
13,TRBV19,.,.,TRBJ1-1,CASSIERDTEAFF,TGTGCCAGTAGTATAGAGAGAGACACTGAAGCTTTCTTT
17,TRBV27,once,TRBD1,TRBJ2-2,CASSLLRTGGDTGELFF,TGTGCCAGCAGTCTCCTCCGGACAGGGGGCGACACCGGGGAGCTGTTTTTT
15,TRBV5-4,.,TRBD2,TRBJ2-7,CASRTQGSGGNEQYF,TGTGCCAGCAGAACACAGGGTAGCGGGGGCAACGAGCAGTACTTC
15,TRBV5-1,.,.,TRBJ2-7,CASSSVGTSSYEQYF,TGCGCCAGCAGCTCTGTGGGCACGAGCTCCTACGAGCAGTACTTC
13,TRBV14,.,.,TRBJ2-3,CASSGSFADTQYF,TGTGCCAGCAGCGGGAGCTTTGCAGATACGCAGTATTTT
14,TRBV6-5,.,.,TRBJ2-7,CASSYTNADYEQYF,TGTGCCAGCAGTTACACTAATGCGGACTACGAGCAGTACTTC
13,TRBV27,.,.,TRBJ1-1,CASSSFPNTEAFF,TGTGCCAGCAGTTCGTTTCCGAACACTGAAGCTTTCTTT
14,TRBV4-3,.,.,TRBJ1-1,CASSLDRRNTEAFF,TGCGCCAGCAGCCTTGACAGACGGAACACTGAAGCTTTCTTT
15,TRBV6-5,.,TRBD1,TRBJ1-1,CASSYSDRPRTEAFF,TGTGCCAGCAGTTACTCGGACAGGCCCCGGACTGAAGCTTTCTTT
12,TRBV7-6,.,.,TRBJ2-7,CASSWGRGEQYF,TGTGCCAGCAGCTGGGGAAGGGGCGAGCAGTACTTC
13,TRBV6-4,few,TRBD1,TRBJ1-2,CASSTGTGDGYTF,TGTGCCAGCAGTACCGGGACAGGGGATGGCTACACCTTC
20,TRBV4-3,.,TRBD1,TRBJ2-2,CASSQVVDRVYRSLAGELFF,TGCGCCAGCAGCCAAGTCGTGGACAGGGTATATCGTTCTTTGGCCGGGGAGCTGTTTTTT
21,TRBV29-1,.,.,TRBJ1-5,CSPGGGQFVLGTMDGNQPQHF,TGCAGCCCCGGGGGGGGACAATTCGTTTTAGGCACCATGGATGGCAATCAGCCCCAGCATTTT
17,TRBV4-1,.,.,TRBJ1-2,CASSPLLTGQIGYGYTF,TGCGCCAGCAGCCCACTTCTAACAGGACAGATTGGCTATGGCTACACCTTC
12,TRBV19,few,.,TRBJ1-1,CASSEGRTEAFF,TGTGCCAGTAGTGAGGGTAGGACTGAAGCTTTCTTT
16,TRBV7-2,.,TRBD2,TRBJ2-1,CASSSLGGGPEDEQFF,TGTGCCAGCAGCTCCCTTGGCGGGGGGCCCGAGGACGAGCAGTTCTTC
14,TRBV7-9,.,.,TRBJ1-2,CASSLEEGIYGYTF,TGTGCCAGCAGCTTAGAGGAGGGGATCTATGGCTACACCTTC
13,TRBV11-2,.,.,TRBJ2-5,CASSPGVSETQYF,TGTGCCAGCAGCCCGGGGGTGTCTGAGACCCAGTACTTC
16,TRBV7-6,.,.,TRBJ2-1,CASSKPAGLTQDEQFF,TGTGCCAGCAGCAAGCCCGCAGGGCTAACTCAGGATGAGCAGTTCTTC
15,TRBV7-8,few,.,TRBJ1-6,CASSLGPGGNSPLHF,TGTGCCAGCAGCTTAGGCCCGGGGGGCAATTCACCCCTCCACTTT
15,TRBV29-1,.,TRBD2,TRBJ2-3,CSSGTSVPSTDTQYF,TGCAGCAGCGGGACTAGCGTGCCTAGCACAGATACGCAGTATTTT
16,TRBV5-6,few,.,TRBJ2-1,CASTPPGQSSYNEQFF,TGTGCCAGCACCCCACCGGGACAAAGCTCCTACAATGAGCAGTTCTTC
11,TRBV7-3,.,TRBD1,TRBJ2-5,CASSAGGTQYF,TGTGCCAGCAGCGCAGGGGGGACCCAGTACTTC
14,TRBV9,once,.,TRBJ1-1,CASSAGGSNTEAFF,TGTGCCAGCAGCGCCGGGGGAAGTAACACTGAAGCTTTCTTT
16,TRBV5-4,.,.,TRBJ2-3,CASTGGLESGTDTQYF,TGTGCCAGCACCGGGGGGCTAGAAAGTGGCACAGATACGCAGTATTTT
15,TRBV28,.,TRBD1,TRBJ2-5,CASSLGIQGKETQYF,TGTGCCAGCAGTTTAGGGATACAGGGGAAAGAGACCCAGTACTTC
15,TRBV9,.,TRBD2,TRBJ2-3,CASSVSAGGTDTQYF,TGTGCCAGCAGCGTATCAGCGGGGGGTACAGATACGCAGTATTTT
14,TRBV25-1,.,TRBD2,TRBJ2-5,CASRPGGIATEQYF,TGTGCCAGCAGACCCGGGGGGATCGCTACGGAACAGTACTTC
13,TRBV7-9,.,TRBD2,TRBJ2-7,CASSLGPGGEQYF,TGTGCCAGCAGCTTAGGACCGGGGGGCGAGCAGTACTTC
21,TRBV21-1,.,.,TRBJ2-2,CASSGAGRSQGKQDNTGELFF,TGTGCCAGCAGCGGGGCGGGCAGGAGTCAGGGGAAACAGGACAACACCGGGGAGCTGTTTTTT
17,TRBV13,.,TRBD2,TRBJ2-3,CASSLRASGGGTDTQYF,TGTGCCAGCAGCTTAAGGGCTAGCGGGGGGGGCACGGATACGCAGTATTTT
16,TRBV19,.,.,TRBJ1-1,CASSIPTLTVNTEAFF,TGTGCCAGTAGTATCCCGACCCTGACAGTGAACACTGAAGCTTTCTTT